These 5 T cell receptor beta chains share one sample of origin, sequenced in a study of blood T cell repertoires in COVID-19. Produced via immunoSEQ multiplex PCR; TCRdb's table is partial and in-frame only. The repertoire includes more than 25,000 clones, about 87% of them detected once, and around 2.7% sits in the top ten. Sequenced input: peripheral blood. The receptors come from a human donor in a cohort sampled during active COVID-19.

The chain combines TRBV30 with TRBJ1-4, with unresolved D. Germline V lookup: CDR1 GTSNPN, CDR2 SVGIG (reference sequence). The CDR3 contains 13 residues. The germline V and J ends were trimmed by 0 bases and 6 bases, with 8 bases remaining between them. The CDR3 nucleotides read TGTGCCTGGAGTGTACTGTATCATGAAAAACTGTTTTTT. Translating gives CAWSVLYHEKLFF.

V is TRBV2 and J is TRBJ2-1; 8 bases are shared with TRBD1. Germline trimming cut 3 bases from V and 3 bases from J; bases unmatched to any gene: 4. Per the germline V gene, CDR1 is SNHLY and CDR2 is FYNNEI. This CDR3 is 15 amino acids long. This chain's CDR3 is CASSEDREHYNEQFF. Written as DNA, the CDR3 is TGTGCCAGCAGTGAGGACAGGGAACACTACAATGAGCAGTTCTTC.

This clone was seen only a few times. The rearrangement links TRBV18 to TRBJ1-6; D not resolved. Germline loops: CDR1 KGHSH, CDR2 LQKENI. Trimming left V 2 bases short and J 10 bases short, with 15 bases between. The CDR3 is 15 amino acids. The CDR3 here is CASSPNQGRESPLHF. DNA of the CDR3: TGTGCCAGCTCACCAAATCAAGGGAGGGAGTCACCCCTCCACTTT.

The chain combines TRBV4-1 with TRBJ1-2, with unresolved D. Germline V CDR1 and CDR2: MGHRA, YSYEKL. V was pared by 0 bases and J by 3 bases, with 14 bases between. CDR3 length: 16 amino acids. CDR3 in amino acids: CASSQDHWEEHYGYTF. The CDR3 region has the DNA TGCGCCAGCAGCCAAGATCATTGGGAGGAGCACTATGGCTACACCTTC.

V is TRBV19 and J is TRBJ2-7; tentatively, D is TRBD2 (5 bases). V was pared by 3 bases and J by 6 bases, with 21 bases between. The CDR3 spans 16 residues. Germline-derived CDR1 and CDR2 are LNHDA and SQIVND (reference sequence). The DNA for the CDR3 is TGTGCCAGTAGTATCCCTTTATCAACTAGTACCGGCGAGCAGTACTTC. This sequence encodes CASSIPLSTSTGEQYF.